This T cell receptor beta chain was identified in a study of cytomegalovirus exposure and HLA in healthy donors. Overall study: Out of a few hundred genotyped donors, roughly 78% belonged to the Caucasian-associated ancestry cluster. Overall study findings and caveats: Whilst most TCR sequences proved rare, a subset of public TCRs occurred across many donors. A few chains linked to CMV were shown in vitro to be specific for CMV antigens. The study designated 150 or so TCR beta chains cytomegalovirus-associated.

The PCR made use of 60 Vbeta and 13 Jbeta primers. Produced via immunoSEQ multiplex PCR; TCRdb's table is partial and in-frame only. The data hold roughly 52,000 clones, with around 78% observed a single time. For this clone: Its antigen is still unknown.

This CDR3 is 16 amino acids long. Germline-derived CDR1 and CDR2 are SGHRS and YFSETQ. Trimming cost V 3 bases and J 0 bases, with 13 bases left between them. This clonotype originated in a female donor in good health and CMV-seronegative. Material for sequencing was PBMCs. The chain combines TRBV5-1 with TRBJ1-3; D is undetermined. Here the CDR3 reads CASSSDSASSGNTIYF. The DNA of the CDR3 is TGCGCCAGCAGCTCGGACTCCGCTAGCTCTGGAAACACCATATATTTT.